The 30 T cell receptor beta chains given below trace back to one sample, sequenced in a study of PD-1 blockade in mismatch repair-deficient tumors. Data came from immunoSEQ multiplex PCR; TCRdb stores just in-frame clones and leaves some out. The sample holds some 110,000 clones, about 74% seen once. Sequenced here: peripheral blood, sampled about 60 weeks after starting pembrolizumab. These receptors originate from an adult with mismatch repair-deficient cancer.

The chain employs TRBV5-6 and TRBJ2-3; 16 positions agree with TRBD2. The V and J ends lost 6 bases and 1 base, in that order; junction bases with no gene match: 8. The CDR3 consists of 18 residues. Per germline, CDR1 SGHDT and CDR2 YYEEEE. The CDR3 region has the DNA TGTGCCAGCACCGTAGGGACTAGCGGGAGGGAGGGCACAGATACGCAGTATTTT. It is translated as CASTVGTSGREGTDTQYF.

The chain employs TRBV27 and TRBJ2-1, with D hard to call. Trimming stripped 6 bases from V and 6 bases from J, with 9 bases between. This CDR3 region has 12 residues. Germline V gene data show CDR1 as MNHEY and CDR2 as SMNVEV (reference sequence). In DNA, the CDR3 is TGTGCCAGCAGCCCTGGCCTCAATGAGCAGTTCTTC. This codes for CASSPGLNEQFF.

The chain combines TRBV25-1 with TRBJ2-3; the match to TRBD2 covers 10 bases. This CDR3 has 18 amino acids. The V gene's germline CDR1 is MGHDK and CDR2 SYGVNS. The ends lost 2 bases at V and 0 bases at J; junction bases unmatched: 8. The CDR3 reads CASSEGQREGPSTDTQYF. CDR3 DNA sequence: TGTGCCAGCAGTGAAGGGCAGCGGGAGGGCCCTAGCACAGATACGCAGTATTTT.

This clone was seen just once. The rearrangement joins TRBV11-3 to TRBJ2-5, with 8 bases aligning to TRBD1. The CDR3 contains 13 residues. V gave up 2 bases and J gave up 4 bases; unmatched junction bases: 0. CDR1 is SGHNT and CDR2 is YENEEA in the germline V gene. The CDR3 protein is CASSLQGAETQYF. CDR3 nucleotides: TGTGCCAGCAGCTTACAGGGGGCAGAGACCCAGTACTTC.

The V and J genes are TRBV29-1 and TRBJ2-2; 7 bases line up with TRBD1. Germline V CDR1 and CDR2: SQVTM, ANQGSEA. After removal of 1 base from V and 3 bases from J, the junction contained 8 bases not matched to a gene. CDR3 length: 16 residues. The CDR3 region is CSVEGTGYGDTGELFF. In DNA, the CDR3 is TGCAGCGTTGAAGGGACAGGTTACGGAGACACCGGGGAGCTGTTTTTT.

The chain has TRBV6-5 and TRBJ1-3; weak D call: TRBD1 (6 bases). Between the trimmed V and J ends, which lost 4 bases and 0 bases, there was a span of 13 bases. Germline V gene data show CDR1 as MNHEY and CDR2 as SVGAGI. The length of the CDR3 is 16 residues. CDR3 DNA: TGTGCCAGCAGTTCAGGGGTGGGATTCTCTGGAAACACCATATATTTT. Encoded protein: CASSSGVGFSGNTIYF.

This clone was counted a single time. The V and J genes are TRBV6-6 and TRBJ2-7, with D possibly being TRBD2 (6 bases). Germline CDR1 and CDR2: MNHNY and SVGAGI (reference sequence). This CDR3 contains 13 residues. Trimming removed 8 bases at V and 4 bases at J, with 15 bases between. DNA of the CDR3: TGTGCCAGCGTACTAGCTGAAAATTACGAGCAGTACTTC. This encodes CASVLAENYEQYF.

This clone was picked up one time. CDR3 coding DNA: TGTGCCAGCAGCGTAGGGACTAGCGGGAGCACAGATACGCAGTATTTT. Translation: CASSVGTSGSTDTQYF. V and J are TRBV9 and TRBJ2-3; 11 nucleotides align to TRBD2. The CDR3 covers 16 residues. J gave up 0 bases and V 0 bases, and 0 bases lay outside the gene matches. Germline-derived CDR1 and CDR2 are SGDLS and YYNGEE.

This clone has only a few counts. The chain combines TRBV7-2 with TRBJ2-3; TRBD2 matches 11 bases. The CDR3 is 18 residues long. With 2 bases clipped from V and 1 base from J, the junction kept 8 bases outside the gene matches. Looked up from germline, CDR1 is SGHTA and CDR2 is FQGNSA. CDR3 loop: CASSLKGLAVSRTDTQYF. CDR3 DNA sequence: TGTGCCAGCAGCTTAAAGGGACTAGCGGTCTCCCGCACAGATACGCAGTATTTT.

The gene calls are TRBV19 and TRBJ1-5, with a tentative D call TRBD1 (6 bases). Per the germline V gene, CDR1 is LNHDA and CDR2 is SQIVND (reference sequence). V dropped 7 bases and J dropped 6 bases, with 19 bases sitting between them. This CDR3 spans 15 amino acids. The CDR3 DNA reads TGTGCCAGTACCTCGGACAGACCGCATGGTCAGCCCCAGCATTTT. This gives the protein CASTSDRPHGQPQHF.

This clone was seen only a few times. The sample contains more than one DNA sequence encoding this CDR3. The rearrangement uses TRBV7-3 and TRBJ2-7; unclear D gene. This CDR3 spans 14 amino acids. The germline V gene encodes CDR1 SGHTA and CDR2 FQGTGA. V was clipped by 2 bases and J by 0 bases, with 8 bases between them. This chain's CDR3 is CASSLGPTSYEQYF. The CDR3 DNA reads TGTGCCAGCAGCTTAGGTCCAACCTCCTACGAGCAGTACTTC.

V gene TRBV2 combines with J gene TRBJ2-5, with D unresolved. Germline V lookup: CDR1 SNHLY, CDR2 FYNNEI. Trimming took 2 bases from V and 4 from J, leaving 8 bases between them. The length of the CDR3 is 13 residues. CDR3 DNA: TGTGCCAGCAGTGAACTGGGCGGAGAGACCCAGTACTTC. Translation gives CASSELGGETQYF.

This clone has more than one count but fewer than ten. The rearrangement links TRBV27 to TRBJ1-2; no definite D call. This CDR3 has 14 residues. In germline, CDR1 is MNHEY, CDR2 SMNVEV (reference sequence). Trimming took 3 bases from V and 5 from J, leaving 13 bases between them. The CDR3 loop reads CASSFKVRTYGYTF. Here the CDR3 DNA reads TGTGCCAGCAGTTTTAAAGTCAGGACGTATGGCTACACCTTC.

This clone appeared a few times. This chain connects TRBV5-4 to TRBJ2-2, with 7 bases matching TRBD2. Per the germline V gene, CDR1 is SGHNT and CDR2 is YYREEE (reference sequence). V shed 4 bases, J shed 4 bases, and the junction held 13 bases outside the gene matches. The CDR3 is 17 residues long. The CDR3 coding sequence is TGTGCCAGCAGCCCGCGAGGTGGGGGGAGGGGCACCGGGGAGCTGTTTTTT. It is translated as CASSPRGGGRGTGELFF.

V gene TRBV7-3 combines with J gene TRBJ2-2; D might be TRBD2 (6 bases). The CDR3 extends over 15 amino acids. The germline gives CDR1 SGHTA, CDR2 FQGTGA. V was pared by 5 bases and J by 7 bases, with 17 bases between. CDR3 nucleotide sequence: TGTGCCAGCAGCCCTGGGACTGCAGCTATCGGGGAGCTGTTTTTT. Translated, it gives CASSPGTAAIGELFF.

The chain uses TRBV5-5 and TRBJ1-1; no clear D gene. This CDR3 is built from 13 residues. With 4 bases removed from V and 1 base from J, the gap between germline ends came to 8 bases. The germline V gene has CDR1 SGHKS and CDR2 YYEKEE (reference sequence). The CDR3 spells CASSQTANTEAFF. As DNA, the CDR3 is TGTGCCAGCAGCCAAACAGCGAACACTGAAGCTTTCTTT.

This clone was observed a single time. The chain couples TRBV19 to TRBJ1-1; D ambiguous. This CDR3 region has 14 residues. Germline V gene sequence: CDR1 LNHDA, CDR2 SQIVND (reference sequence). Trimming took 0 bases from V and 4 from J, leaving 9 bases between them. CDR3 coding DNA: TGTGCCAGTAGTATAGATACCCCGGGCACTGAAGCTTTCTTT. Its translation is CASSIDTPGTEAFF.

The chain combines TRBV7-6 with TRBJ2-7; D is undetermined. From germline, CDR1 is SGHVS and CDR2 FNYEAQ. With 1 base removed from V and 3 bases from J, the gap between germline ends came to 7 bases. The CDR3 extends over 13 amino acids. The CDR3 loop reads CASSLGGNYEQYF. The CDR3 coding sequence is TGTGCCAGCAGCTTAGGTGGGAACTACGAGCAGTACTTC.

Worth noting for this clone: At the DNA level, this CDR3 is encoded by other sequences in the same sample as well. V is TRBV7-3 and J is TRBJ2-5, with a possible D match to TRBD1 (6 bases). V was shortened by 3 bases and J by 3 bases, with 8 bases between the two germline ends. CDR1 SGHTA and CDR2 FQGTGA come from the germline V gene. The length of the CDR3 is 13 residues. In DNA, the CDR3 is TGTGCCAGCAGCTTCGCAGGGGAAGAGACCCAGTACTTC. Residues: CASSFAGEETQYF.

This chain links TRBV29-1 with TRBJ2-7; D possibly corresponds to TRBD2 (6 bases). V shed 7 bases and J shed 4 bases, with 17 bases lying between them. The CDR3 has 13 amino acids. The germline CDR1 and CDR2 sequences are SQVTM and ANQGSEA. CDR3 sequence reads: CSARLVSRYEQYF. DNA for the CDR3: TGCAGCGCAAGACTAGTTTCTCGTTACGAGCAGTACTTC.

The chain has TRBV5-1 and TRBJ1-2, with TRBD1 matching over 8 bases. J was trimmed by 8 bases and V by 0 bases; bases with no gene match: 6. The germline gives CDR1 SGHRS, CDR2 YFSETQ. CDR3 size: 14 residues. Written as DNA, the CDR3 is TGCGCCAGCAGCTTGGCCGAAGCAGGGGGCGGCTACACCTTC. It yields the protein CASSLAEAGGGYTF.

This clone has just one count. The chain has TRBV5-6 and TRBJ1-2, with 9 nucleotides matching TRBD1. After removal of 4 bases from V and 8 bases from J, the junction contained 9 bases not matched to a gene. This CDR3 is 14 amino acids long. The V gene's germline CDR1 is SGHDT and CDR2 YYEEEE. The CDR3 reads CASSAGTGSRGYTF. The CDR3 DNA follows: TGTGCCAGCAGCGCCGGGACAGGGTCAAGAGGCTACACCTTC. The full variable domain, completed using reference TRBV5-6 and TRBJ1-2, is DAGVTQSPTHLIKTRGQQVTLRCSPKSGHDTVSWYQQALGQGPQFIFQYYEEEERQRGNFPDRFSGHQFPNYSSELNVNALLLGDSALYLCASSAGTGSRGYTFGSGTRLTVV.

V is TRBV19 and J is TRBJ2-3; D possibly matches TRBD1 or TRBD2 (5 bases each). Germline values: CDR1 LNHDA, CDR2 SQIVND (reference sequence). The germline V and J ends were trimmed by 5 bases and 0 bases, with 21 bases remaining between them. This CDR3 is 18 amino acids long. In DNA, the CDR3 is TGTGCCAGTAGTCAAGTTGGGAAGGTCGGGGCGAGCACAGATACGCAGTATTTT. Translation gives CASSQVGKVGASTDTQYF.

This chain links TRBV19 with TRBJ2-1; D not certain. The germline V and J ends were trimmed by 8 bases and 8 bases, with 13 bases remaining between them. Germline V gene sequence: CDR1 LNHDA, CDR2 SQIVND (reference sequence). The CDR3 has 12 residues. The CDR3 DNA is TGTGCCAGTCGCCGGGCTAACGATGAGCAGTTCTTC. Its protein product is CASRRANDEQFF.

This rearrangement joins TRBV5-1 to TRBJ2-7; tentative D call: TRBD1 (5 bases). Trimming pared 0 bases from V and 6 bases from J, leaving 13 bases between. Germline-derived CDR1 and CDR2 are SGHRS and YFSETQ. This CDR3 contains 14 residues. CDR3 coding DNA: TGCGCCAGCAGCTTGGGGGGTCCAGGGTCCGAGCAGTACTTC. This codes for CASSLGGPGSEQYF.

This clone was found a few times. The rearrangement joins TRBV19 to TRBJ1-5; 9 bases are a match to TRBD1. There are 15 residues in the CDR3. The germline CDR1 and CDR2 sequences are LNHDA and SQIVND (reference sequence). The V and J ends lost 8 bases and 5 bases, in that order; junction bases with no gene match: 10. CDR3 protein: CASSLGQGIDQPQHF. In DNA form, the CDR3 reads TGTGCCAGTTCTTTGGGACAGGGAATTGATCAGCCCCAGCATTTT.

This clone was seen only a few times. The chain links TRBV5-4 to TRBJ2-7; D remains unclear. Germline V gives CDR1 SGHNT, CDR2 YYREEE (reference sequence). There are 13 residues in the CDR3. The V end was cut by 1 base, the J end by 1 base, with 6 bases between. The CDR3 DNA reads TGTGCCAGCAGCTTGTCACAGTCCTACGAGCAGTACTTC. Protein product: CASSLSQSYEQYF.

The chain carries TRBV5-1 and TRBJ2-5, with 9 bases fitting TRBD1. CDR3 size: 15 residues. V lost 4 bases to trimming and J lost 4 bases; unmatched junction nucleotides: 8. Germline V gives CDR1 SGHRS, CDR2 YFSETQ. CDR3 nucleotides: TGCGCCAGCAGCCTCGGACAGGGGAGGGCAGAGACCCAGTACTTC. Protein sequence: CASSLGQGRAETQYF.

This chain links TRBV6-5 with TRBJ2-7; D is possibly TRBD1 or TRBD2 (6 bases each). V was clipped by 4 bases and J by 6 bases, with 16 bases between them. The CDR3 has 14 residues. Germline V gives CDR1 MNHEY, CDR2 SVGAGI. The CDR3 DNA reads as TGTGCCAGCAGTTCACTGAGGGGGGTTGGCGAGCAGTACTTC. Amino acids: CASSSLRGVGEQYF.

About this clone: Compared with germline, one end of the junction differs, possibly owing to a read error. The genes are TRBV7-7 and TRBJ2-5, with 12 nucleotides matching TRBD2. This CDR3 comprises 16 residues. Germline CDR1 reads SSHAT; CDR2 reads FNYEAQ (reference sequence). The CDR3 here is CASSLSGLAGAETQYF. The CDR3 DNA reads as TGTGCTAGCAGCCTCTCGGGACTAGCGGGCGCAGAGACCCAGTACTTC.